A selection of T cell receptor beta chains follows, all from one sample in a study of cytomegalovirus exposure and HLA in healthy donors. The repertoire was sequenced with immunoSEQ multiplex PCR; TCRdb's copy has only in-frame clones and lacks some. Here the sample spans over 100,000 clones, about 9.4% being singletons. The sample consisted of PBMCs. The source of these receptors is a man in his forties in good health and CMV-seropositive. The CDR3 runs from the conserved cysteine through the conserved F or W. Each record gives: CDR3 DNA, CDR3 protein, clone size, D gene, J gene, V gene. The D gene is left open where the match is weak. Clone sizes are given selectively: once, few, many, or a class where the clone is expanded.

DNA: TGTGCCATCAGTGAGGCTAGCGGGAGTATCGAGCAGTACTTC; CDR3: CAISEASGSIEQYF; size: NA; D: TRBD2; J: TRBJ2-7; V: TRBV10-3
DNA: TGTGCCATCAGTCCCTCGGACTCAAACACCGGGGAGCTGTTTTTT; CDR3: CAISPSDSNTGELFF; size: NA; D: NA; J: TRBJ2-2; V: TRBV10-3
DNA: TGTGCCAGCAGTGTTCCGGGACAATGGTACGAGCAGTACTTC; CDR3: CASSVPGQWYEQYF; size: few; D: NA; J: TRBJ2-7; V: TRBV6-6
DNA: TGTGCCAGCACCCCGACTCCCAGCTCCTACAATGAGCAGTTCTTC; CDR3: CASTPTPSSYNEQFF; size: NA; D: NA; J: TRBJ2-1; V: TRBV6-6
DNA: TGCGCCAGCAGCTCACACCCCGGGACAGGGTCCCACGAGCAGTACTTC; CDR3: CASSSHPGTGSHEQYF; size: few; D: TRBD1; J: TRBJ2-7; V: TRBV5-1
DNA: TGTGCCAGCAGTTCGGGACTTTCGAGCTCTGGAAACACCATATATTTT; CDR3: CASSSGLSSSGNTIYF; size: NA; D: NA; J: TRBJ1-3; V: TRBV7-9
DNA: TGTGCCAGCAGTTTGAGCGGGCGCCTCTTCAATGAGCAGTTCTTC; CDR3: CASSLSGRLFNEQFF; size: NA; D: NA; J: TRBJ2-1; V: TRBV28
DNA: TGTGCCAGCATGGACGGGCAGGGGCACTTAGAGACCCAGTACTTC; CDR3: CASMDGQGHLETQYF; size: few; D: NA; J: TRBJ2-5; V: TRBV27
DNA: TGTGCCATCAGTGGGACCGGACAGCCTACTGAAGCTTTCTTT; CDR3: CAISGTGQPTEAFF; size: NA; D: NA; J: TRBJ1-1; V: TRBV10-3
DNA: TGTGCCAGCAGTGCGGGTCTTGGCTACACCTTC; CDR3: CASSAGLGYTF; size: NA; D: NA; J: TRBJ1-2; V: TRBV6-1
DNA: TGTGCCAGTAGTATAGATCTGACTAGCGGGACCTACAATGAGCAGTTCTTC; CDR3: CASSIDLTSGTYNEQFF; size: NA; D: TRBD2; J: TRBJ2-1; V: TRBV19
DNA: TGTGCCAGCAGTTTAGCCAGGGGATGGGAGCAGTACTTC; CDR3: CASSLARGWEQYF; size: NA; D: NA; J: TRBJ2-7; V: TRBV27
DNA: TGTGCCAGCACACGACTAGATCTCTACGAGCAGTACTTC; CDR3: CASTRLDLYEQYF; size: NA; D: NA; J: TRBJ2-7; V: TRBV6-1
DNA: TGTGCCAGCAGCGTTAGCGGGACACCCTACAATGAGCAGTTCTTC; CDR3: CASSVSGTPYNEQFF; size: NA; D: TRBD2; J: TRBJ2-1; V: TRBV9